The 17 T cell receptor beta chains reported below all come from one sample, sequenced in a study of blood T cells in healthy people across ages. Then a second PCR, running about 6 to 12 cycles, was carried out with a sample-barcoded 5' primer and a J-beta primer mix. TCRdb re-derived calls from the 5' RACE reads in MiXCR, one entry per CDR3 protein. The data show fewer than 700,000 distinct CDR3 sequences, under 55% seen once. Sequenced sample: blood. These receptors came from a man aged 80 or over in good health.

V gene TRBV12-3 or TRBV12-4 combines with J gene TRBJ2-7; 12 bases are shared with TRBD2. This CDR3 has 16 residues. The J segment lost 0 bases and the V segment lost 6 bases, leaving 6 bases of the junction unmatched. Here the CDR3 reads CASSRRTSGDSYEQYF. In nucleotides, the CDR3 is TGTGCCAGCAGCCGACGGACTAGCGGGGACTCCTACGAGCAGTACTTC.

J is TRBJ1-4 and V is TRBV2; 8 nucleotides align to TRBD1. The germline V gene encodes CDR1 SNHLY and CDR2 FYNNEI. The CDR3 extends over 17 amino acids. J gave up 0 bases and V 6 bases, and 9 bases lay outside the gene matches. The CDR3 sequence is CASRGDRKAATNEKLFF. Written as DNA, the CDR3 is TGTGCCAGCAGAGGGGACAGGAAAGCTGCAACTAATGAAAAACTGTTTTTT. The whole variable domain, remainder taken from reference TRBV2 and TRBJ1-4, is EPEVTQTPSHQVTQMGQEVILRCVPISNHLYFYWYRQILGQKVEFLVSFYNNEISEKSEIFDDQFSVERPDGSNFTLKIRSTKLEDSAMYFCASRGDRKAATNEKLFFGSGTQLSVL.

The CDR3 reads CATQGGPGELFF. CDR3 nucleotide sequence: TGTGCCACCCAGGGGGGTCCCGGGGAGCTGTTTTTT. The V gene is TRBV10-3, the J gene TRBJ2-2, with D maybe TRBD1 (7 bases). V was clipped by 10 bases and J by 6 bases, with 12 bases between them. Germline V CDR1 and CDR2: ENHRY, SYGVKD. This CDR3 has 12 residues.

This chain connects TRBV3-1 to TRBJ1-1; TRBD1 is a possible D gene (6 bases). The CDR3 spans 12 residues. With 3 bases removed from V and 11 bases from J, the gap between germline ends came to 13 bases. CDR1 is LGHDT, CDR2 YNNKEL, per germline (reference sequence). The CDR3 region is CASSHAGTWAFF. Written as DNA, the CDR3 is TGTGCCAGCAGCCACGCCGGGACATGGGCTTTCTTT.

This chain connects TRBV12-3 or TRBV12-4 to TRBJ1-1; D is perhaps TRBD1 (5 bases). V was clipped by 4 bases and J by 4 bases, with 10 bases between them. The CDR3 contains 13 residues. The CDR3 loop reads CASSSLGGTEAFF. CDR3 nucleotide sequence: TGTGCCAGCAGTTCTCTCGGGGGCACTGAAGCTTTCTTT.

This clonotype was counted only a few times. This chain connects TRBV20-1 to TRBJ2-5; TRBD2 agrees at 14 bases. The trim removed 6 bases at V and 7 bases at J, leaving 7 bases unmatched. Germline V gene data show CDR1 as DFQATT and CDR2 as SNEGSKA (reference sequence). CDR3 size: 14 residues. CDR3 amino acids: CSAEGLAGVVTQYF. The CDR3 nucleotides are TGCAGTGCAGAGGGACTAGCGGGAGTGGTGACCCAGTACTTC.

CDR3: CASSLEQGSSYEQYF. The CDR3 nucleotides are TGTGCCAGCAGCTTAGAACAGGGAAGCTCCTACGAGCAGTACTTC. The V gene is TRBV7-6, the J gene TRBJ2-7, with a possible D match to TRBD1 (6 bases). This CDR3 contains 15 residues. Germline assignment: CDR1 SGHVS and CDR2 FNYEAQ. Trimming shortened V by 1 base and J by 0 bases, and 10 bases separated the two germline ends.

The V call is TRBV5-1, the J call TRBJ2-5, with D tentatively TRBD1 (6 bases). The J call may be faulty, since TRBJ2-7 better matches the DNA end. This CDR3 has 15 amino acids. CDR1 is SGHRS, CDR2 YFSETQ, per germline. In nucleotides, the CDR3 is TGCGCCAGCAGCTTGGTGGGGGCCCAGCCTGACGAGCAGTACTTC. This sequence encodes CASSLVGAQPDEQYF.

This CDR3 reads CASSSGQNTEAFF. In nucleotides, the CDR3 is TGTGCCAGCAGCTCGGGACAGAACACTGAAGCTTTCTTT. The chain couples TRBV7-2 to TRBJ1-1; TRBD1 might be the D (6 bases). The CDR3 extends over 13 amino acids. The V end lost 4 bases, the J end lost 1 base, and 7 bases lay between the germline ends. Per germline, CDR1 SGHTA and CDR2 FQGNSA.

The rearrangement joins TRBV11-1 to TRBJ2-1; D is ambiguous. The DNA matches TRBJ2-7 better at its end, which makes the J call doubtful. The germline CDR1 and CDR2 sequences are SGHAT and FQDESV (reference sequence). The CDR3 has 15 residues. In DNA, the CDR3 is TGTGCCAGCAGCTTAGCGGGTTTCTCCTACAATGAGCAGTACTTC. Translating it yields CASSLAGFSYNEQYF.

This clonotype came up once. CDR3 DNA sequence: TGTGCCAGCAGGGCCCTGACGGGAGACCGCTACGAGCAGTACTTC. Amino acid sequence: CASRALTGDRYEQYF. The chain uses TRBV7-2 and TRBJ2-5; possible D gene TRBD2, 6 bases. The last part of the DNA fits TRBJ2-7 better; the J call may be wrong. Germline values: CDR1 SGHTA, CDR2 FQGNSA. The CDR3 is made up of 15 amino acids.

CDR3 sequence reads: CASSVGLETDTQYF. The CDR3, as DNA: TGTGCCAGCAGTGTAGGACTAGAGACAGATACGCAGTATTTT. The chain combines TRBV27 with TRBJ2-3, with 7 bases matching TRBD2. After removal of 5 bases from V and 3 bases from J, the junction contained 5 bases not matched to a gene. The germline gives CDR1 MNHEY, CDR2 SMNVEV (reference sequence). The CDR3 runs 14 residues.

The sample holds a few counts of this clonotype. The gene calls are TRBV6-1 and TRBJ2-7, with D hard to call. V lost 2 bases and J 4 bases, leaving 9 bases between the germline ends. The CDR3 has 13 residues. CDR1 MNHNS and CDR2 SASEGT come from the germline V gene. The CDR3 region has the DNA TGTGCCAGCAGTGAATCCTGGGGATACGAGCAGTACTTC. Protein: CASSESWGYEQYF.

This rearrangement joins TRBV2 to TRBJ1-5; D not certain. V was shortened by 6 bases and J by 6 bases, with 15 bases between the two germline ends. Germline loops: CDR1 SNHLY, CDR2 FYNNEI. The CDR3 is 14 residues long. Written as DNA, the CDR3 is TGTGCCAGCAGCCAAGCGACCCAGGCTCAGCCCCAGCATTTT. Its protein product is CASSQATQAQPQHF. Together with reference TRBV2 and TRBJ1-5, the CDR3 gives the full variable domain: EPEVTQTPSHQVTQMGQEVILRCVPISNHLYFYWYRQILGQKVEFLVSFYNNEISEKSEIFDDQFSVERPDGSNFTLKIRSTKLEDSAMYFCASSQATQAQPQHFGDGTRLSIL.

On this clonotype itself: One base away lies a much larger clone, so this may be a sequencing read error. This chain uses TRBV20-1 with TRBJ2-1, with 12 bases matching TRBD2. V shed 0 bases, J shed 5 bases, and the junction held 2 bases outside the gene matches. CDR1 and CDR2 (germline): DFQATT, SNEGSKA (reference sequence). The CDR3 spans 15 residues. CDR3 in DNA: TGCAGTGCTAGAGATCCTAGCGGGGGGGACAATGAGCAGTTCTTC. Its translation is CSARDPSGGDNEQFF.

This clonotype was seen just once. The chain joins TRBV7-2 to TRBJ2-4; no firm D call. This CDR3 contains 14 residues. The V end was cut by 4 bases, the J end by 8 bases, with 15 bases between. The germline gives CDR1 SGHTA, CDR2 FQGNSA. The CDR3 region has the DNA TGTGCCAGCAGCTCGCCTAGGATCGGCGACATTCAGTACTTC. Translated: CASSSPRIGDIQYF.

The rearrangement joins TRBV4-3 to TRBJ2-5; possibly TRBD2 for D (6 bases). This CDR3 comprises 14 residues. The germline gives CDR1 LGHNA, CDR2 YSLEER. Trimming took 4 bases from V and 5 from J, leaving 14 bases between them. The CDR3 DNA sequence: TGCGCCAGCAGCCCGACTGGGGGGTGGGAGACCCAGTACTTC. Protein sequence: CASSPTGGWETQYF.